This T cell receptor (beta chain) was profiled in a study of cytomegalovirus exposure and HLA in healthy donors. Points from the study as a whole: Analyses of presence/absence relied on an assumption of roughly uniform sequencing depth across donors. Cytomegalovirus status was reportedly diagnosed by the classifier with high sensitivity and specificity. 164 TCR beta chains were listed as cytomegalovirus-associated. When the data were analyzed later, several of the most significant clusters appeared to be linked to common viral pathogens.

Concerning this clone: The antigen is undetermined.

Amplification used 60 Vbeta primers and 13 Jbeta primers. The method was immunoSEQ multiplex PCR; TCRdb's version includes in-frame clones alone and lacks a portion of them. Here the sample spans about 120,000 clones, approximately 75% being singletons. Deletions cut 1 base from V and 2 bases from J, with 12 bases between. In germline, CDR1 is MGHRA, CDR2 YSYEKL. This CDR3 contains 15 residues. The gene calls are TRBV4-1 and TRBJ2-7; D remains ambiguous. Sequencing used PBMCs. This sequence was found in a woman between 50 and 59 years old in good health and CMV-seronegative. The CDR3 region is CASSQGHSSTYEQYF. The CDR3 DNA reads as TGCGCCAGCAGCCAAGGGCACAGTTCCACCTACGAGCAGTACTTC.